This T cell receptor beta chain is drawn from a study of cytomegalovirus exposure and HLA in healthy donors. At the level of the study: Findings of an earlier analysis included around 120 million unique TCR beta sequences from 200 million or so T cells.

Use of 60 Vbeta and 13 Jbeta primers characterized the PCR. TCRdb's copy holds only in-frame clones and misses some; the assay was immunoSEQ multiplex PCR. The table lists approximately 150,000 clones, over 75% of them singletons. Concerning this clone: No antigen is known for it.

Study-level findings and limits: Across all donors, roughly uniform sequencing depth was an assumption of the presence/absence analyses. In vitro testing confirmed three CMV-associated chains as specific for CMV antigens.

Per the germline V gene, CDR1 is PRHDT and CDR2 is FYEKMQ (reference sequence). The CDR3 sequence is 14 residues long. J lost 5 bases, V lost 5 bases, and 6 bases had no gene match. The clonotype comes from a male donor in good health and CMV-seronegative. The chain combines TRBV13 with TRBJ2-1; 7 bases align to TRBD1. The sequenced sample consisted of PBMCs. The CDR3 sequence is CASSARTGNNEQFF. CDR3 nucleotide sequence: TGTGCCAGCAGCGCCCGGACAGGAAACAATGAGCAGTTCTTC.